This T cell receptor beta chain was documented in a study of technical replicates of blood from a handful of donors. TCRdb's copy holds only in-frame clones and misses some; the assay was immunoSEQ multiplex PCR. This table has 75,000 to 100,000 clones, less than 95% appearing once. Input material: T cells isolated from PBMCs. This clonotype was sampled from a human donor in good health.

CDR3 coding DNA: TGTGCCAGCAGTGGCGTTCCATCCGAACCCAATGAGCAGTTCTTC. Encoded protein: CASSGVPSEPNEQFF. J is TRBJ2-1 and V is TRBV6-1; D is uncertain. Trimming shortened V by 4 bases and J by 6 bases, and 16 bases separated the two germline ends. CDR1 is MNHNS and CDR2 is SASEGT in the germline V gene. This CDR3 spans 15 amino acids.